This TCR beta chain stems from a study of blood T cell repertoires in COVID-19. Study details: Spain, Italy and the United States supplied samples that represented acute and convalescent COVID-19. PBMCs, B-cell-depleted T cells, or T cells were the source of the cDNA or gDNA that made up the material.

This CDR3 region has 15 residues. Deletions cut 2 bases from V and 5 bases from J, with 10 bases between. Germline assignment: CDR1 ENHRY and CDR2 SYGVKD. The method was immunoSEQ multiplex PCR; TCRdb's version includes in-frame clones alone and lacks a portion of them. The sample has about 200,000 clones, roughly 73% seen once. The clonotype comes from a woman older than 75 with active or convalescent COVID-19. The chain combines TRBV10-3 with TRBJ1-6; D unclear. The sample taken for sequencing was peripheral blood. The CDR3 protein is CAISEGTRNNSPLHF. In DNA form, the CDR3 reads TGTGCCATCAGTGAGGGCACTAGGAATAATTCACCCCTCCACTTT.